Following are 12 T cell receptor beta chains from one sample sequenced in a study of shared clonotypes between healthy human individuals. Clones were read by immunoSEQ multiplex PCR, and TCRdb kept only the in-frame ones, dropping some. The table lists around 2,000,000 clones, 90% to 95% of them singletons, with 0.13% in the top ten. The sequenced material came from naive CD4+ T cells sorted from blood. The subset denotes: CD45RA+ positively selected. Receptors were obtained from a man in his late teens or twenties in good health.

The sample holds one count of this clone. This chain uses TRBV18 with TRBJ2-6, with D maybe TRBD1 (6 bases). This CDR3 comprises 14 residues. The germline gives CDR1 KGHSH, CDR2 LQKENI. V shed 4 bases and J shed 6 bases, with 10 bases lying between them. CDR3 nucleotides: TGTGCCAGCTCACGGGACATCACGGCCAACGTCCTGACTTTC. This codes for CASSRDITANVLTF.

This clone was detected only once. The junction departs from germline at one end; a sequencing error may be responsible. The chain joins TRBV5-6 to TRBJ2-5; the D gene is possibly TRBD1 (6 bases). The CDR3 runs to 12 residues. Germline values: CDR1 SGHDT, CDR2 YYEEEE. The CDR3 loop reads CASRGIRDTQDF. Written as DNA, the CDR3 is TGTGCCAGCAGAGGGATCCGGGACACACAGGACTTC.

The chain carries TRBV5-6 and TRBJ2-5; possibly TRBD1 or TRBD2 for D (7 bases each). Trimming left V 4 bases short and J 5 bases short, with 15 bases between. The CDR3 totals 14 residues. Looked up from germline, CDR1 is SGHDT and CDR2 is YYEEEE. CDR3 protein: CASSQGGRAETQYF. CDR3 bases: TGTGCCAGCAGCCAGGGGGGGCGAGCGGAGACCCAGTACTTC.

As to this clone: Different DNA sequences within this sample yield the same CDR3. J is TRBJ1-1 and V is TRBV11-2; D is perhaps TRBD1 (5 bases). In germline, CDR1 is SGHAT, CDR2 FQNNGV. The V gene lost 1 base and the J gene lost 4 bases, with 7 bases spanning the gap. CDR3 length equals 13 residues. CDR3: CASSLVGGTEAFF. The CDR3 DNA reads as TGTGCCAGCAGCTTAGTGGGGGGCACTGAAGCTTTCTTT.

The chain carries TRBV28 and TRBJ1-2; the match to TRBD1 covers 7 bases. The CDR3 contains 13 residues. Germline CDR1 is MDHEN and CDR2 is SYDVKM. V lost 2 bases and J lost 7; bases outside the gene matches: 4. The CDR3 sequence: CASSLRQGFGYTF. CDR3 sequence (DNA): TGTGCCAGCAGTTTAAGACAGGGCTTTGGCTACACCTTC.

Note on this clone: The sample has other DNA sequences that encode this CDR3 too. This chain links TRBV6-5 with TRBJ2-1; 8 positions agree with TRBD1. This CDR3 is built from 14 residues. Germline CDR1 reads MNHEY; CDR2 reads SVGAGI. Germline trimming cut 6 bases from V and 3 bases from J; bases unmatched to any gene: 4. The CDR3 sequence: CASRGTGIYNEQFF. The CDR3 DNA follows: TGTGCCAGCAGGGGGACAGGTATCTACAATGAGCAGTTCTTC.

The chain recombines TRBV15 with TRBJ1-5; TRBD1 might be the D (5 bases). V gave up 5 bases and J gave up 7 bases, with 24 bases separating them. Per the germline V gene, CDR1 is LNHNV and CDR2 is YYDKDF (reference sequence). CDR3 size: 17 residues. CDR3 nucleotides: TGTGCCACCAGCCCGAGTCCCGGACATATCGCCGGGCAGCCCCAGCATTTT. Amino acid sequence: CATSPSPGHIAGQPQHF.

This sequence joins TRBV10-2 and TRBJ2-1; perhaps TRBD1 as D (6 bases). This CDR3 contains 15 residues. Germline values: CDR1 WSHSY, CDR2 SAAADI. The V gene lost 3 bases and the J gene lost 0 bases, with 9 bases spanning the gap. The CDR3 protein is CASSDRGSSYNEQFF. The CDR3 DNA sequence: TGCGCCAGCAGTGACAGGGGTAGCTCCTACAATGAGCAGTTCTTC.

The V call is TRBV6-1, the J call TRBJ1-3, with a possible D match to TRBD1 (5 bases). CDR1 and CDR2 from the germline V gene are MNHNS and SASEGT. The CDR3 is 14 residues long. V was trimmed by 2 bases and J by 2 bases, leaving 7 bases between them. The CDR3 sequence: CASSEQGPGNTIYF. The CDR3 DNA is TGTGCCAGCAGTGAACAGGGACCTGGAAACACCATATATTTT.

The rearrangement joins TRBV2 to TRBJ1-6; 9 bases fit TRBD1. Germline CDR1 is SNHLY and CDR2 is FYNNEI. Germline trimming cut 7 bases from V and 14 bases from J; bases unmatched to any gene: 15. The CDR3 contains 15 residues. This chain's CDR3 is CASTEGGQGGRALHF. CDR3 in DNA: TGTGCCAGCACCGAGGGGGGACAGGGAGGTCGGGCCCTCCACTTT.

For the CDR3, the DNA is TGTGCCATCGGCACTAGCGGGGCTAGCACAGATACGCAGTATTTT. Protein: CAIGTSGASTDTQYF. The J gene is TRBJ2-3, the V gene TRBV10-3; TRBD2 matches at 10 bases. The CDR3 is made up of 15 amino acids. Per the germline V gene, CDR1 is ENHRY and CDR2 is SYGVKD. The V and J ends lost 8 bases and 0 bases, in that order; junction bases with no gene match: 5.

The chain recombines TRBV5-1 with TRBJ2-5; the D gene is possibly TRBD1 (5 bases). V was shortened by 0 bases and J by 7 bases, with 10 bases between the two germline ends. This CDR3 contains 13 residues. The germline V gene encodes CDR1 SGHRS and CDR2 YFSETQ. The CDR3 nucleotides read TGCGCCAGCAGCTTGGGCCAGGGTCGGACCCAGTACTTC. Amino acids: CASSLGQGRTQYF.